These 24 T cell receptor beta chains were sequenced from one sample in a study of T cells in Graves' hyperthyroidism and ophthalmopathy. It was RNA transcripts that yielded the amplified TCR beta CDR3 regions. Using the HTBI primer set, a first-round RT-PCR was run on the TCR CDR3. MiXCR was run by TCRdb on the multiplex PCR reads, yielding one entry per CDR3 protein. The repertoire consists of under 250,000 distinct CDR3 sequences, with 17% occurring once and the leading ten covering approximately 50%. Specimen: blood. These receptors were obtained from a man aged 50 or older with Graves' hyperthyroidism.

This clonotype was observed many times. The chain uses TRBV6-5 and TRBJ2-1; 7 bases are shared with TRBD1. CDR3 length equals 14 residues. V dropped 3 bases and J dropped 3; count of bases not matched to a gene: 2. Germline CDR1 MNHEY, CDR2 SVGAGI. CDR3 in amino acids: CASSYRDSYNEQFF. In nucleotides, the CDR3 is TGTGCCAGCAGTTATAGGGACAGCTACAATGAGCAGTTCTTC.

The genes are TRBV6-2 or TRBV6-3 and TRBJ2-1, with 10 bases matching TRBD2. Germline V gives CDR1 MNHEY, CDR2 SVGEGT. Trimming took 4 bases from V and 7 from J; bases not matched to a gene: 4. The length of the CDR3 is 14 residues. CDR3 DNA sequence: TGTGCCAGCAGTTTCGGACTAGCGGCGAATGAGCAGTTCTTC. Protein sequence: CASSFGLAANEQFF.

V and J are TRBV11-2 and TRBJ1-3; unclear D gene. The germline gives CDR1 SGHAT, CDR2 FQNNGV. The length of the CDR3 is 14 residues. V lost 3 bases and J 0 bases, leaving 6 bases between the germline ends. CDR3 DNA: TGTGCCAGCAGCTTCTCCTTCTCTGGAAACACCATATATTTT. Encoded protein: CASSFSFSGNTIYF.

Ten or more counts support this clonotype. The chain links TRBV20-1 to TRBJ2-7; 10 bases align to TRBD2. CDR3 size: 15 residues. Germline V CDR1 and CDR2: DFQATT, SNEGSKA (reference sequence). Trimming removed 0 bases from V and 4 bases from J; junction bases left unmatched: 6. The CDR3: CSAREPGLASYEQYF. DNA for the CDR3: TGCAGTGCTAGAGAACCGGGACTAGCGTCTTACGAGCAGTACTTC.

This clonotype appeared many times. V gene TRBV18 combines with J gene TRBJ1-5; TRBD1 is a possible D gene (5 bases). Trimming took off 2 bases at V and 0 bases at J, with 8 bases between the two ends. From germline, CDR1 is KGHSH and CDR2 LQKENI. This CDR3 has 15 amino acids. CDR3 region: CASSPGGFSNQPQHF. Here the CDR3 DNA reads TGTGCCAGCTCACCAGGGGGGTTTAGCAATCAGCCCCAGCATTTT.

This clonotype was detected ten times or more. The chain joins TRBV30 to TRBJ1-2; D perhaps matches TRBD1 (6 bases). Trimming took off 0 bases at V and 7 bases at J, with 12 bases between the two ends. The length of the CDR3 is 13 residues. Germline V gene lookup returns CDR1 GTSNPN and CDR2 SVGIG (reference sequence). The CDR3 bases are TGTGCCTGGAGTGTGGGGACATGGGCTGGCTACACCTTC. This sequence encodes CAWSVGTWAGYTF.

This clonotype was picked up many times. The chain is built from TRBV7-9 and TRBJ2-7; 7 bases are a match to TRBD2. This CDR3 spans 14 amino acids. Germline V CDR1 and CDR2: SEHNR, FQNEAQ (reference sequence). V dropped 5 bases and J dropped 2; count of bases not matched to a gene: 6. Here the CDR3 reads CASSLPGLTYEQYF. In nucleotides, the CDR3 is TGTGCCAGCAGCCTACCGGGACTAACCTACGAGCAGTACTTC.

This clonotype was seen more than once but under ten times. The chain uses TRBV5-4 and TRBJ2-7; 10 positions agree with TRBD1. CDR1 and CDR2 from the germline V gene are SGHNT and YYREEE (reference sequence). The CDR3 is 15 residues long. Trimming cost V 1 base and J 5 bases; bases outside gene matches: 6. The CDR3, as DNA: TGTGCCAGCAGCTTGAAGGAGACAGGGGGCAACGAGCAGTACTTC. Protein sequence: CASSLKETGGNEQYF. Looking up the rest from reference TRBV5-4 and TRBJ2-7 gives the full variable domain: ETGVTQSPTHLIKTRGQQVTLRCSSQSGHNTVSWYQQALGQGPQFIFQYYREEENGRGNFPPRFSGLQFPNYSSELNVNALELDDSALYLCASSLKETGGNEQYFGPGTRLTVT.

The table lists this clonotype with many counts. The gene calls are TRBV11-2 and TRBJ2-7, with 9 bases matching TRBD1. Germline V gene lookup returns CDR1 SGHAT and CDR2 FQNNGV. The V gene end was trimmed by 5 bases and the J gene end by 7 bases; junction bases not matched to a gene: 6. The CDR3 sequence is 13 residues long. CDR3 in DNA: TGTGCCAGCAGCCAAGGGACAGGGTTAGAGCAGTACTTC. Its translation: CASSQGTGLEQYF.

This clonotype was recorded at least ten times. The CDR3 reads CASISRGQGNIQYF. In DNA form, the CDR3 reads TGTGCCAGCATTTCCAGGGGGCAGGGGAACATTCAGTACTTC. The chain uses TRBV12-3 or TRBV12-4 and TRBJ2-4; 8 nucleotides match TRBD1. The CDR3 is 14 residues long. J gave up 7 bases and V 7 bases, and 9 bases lay outside the gene matches.

This clonotype appeared many times. This chain joins TRBV29-1 and TRBJ1-4, with D possibly being TRBD1 (5 bases). Looked up from germline, CDR1 is SQVTM and CDR2 is ANQGSEA. CDR3 length equals 15 residues. Trimming cost V 6 bases and J 0 bases, with 14 bases left between them. CDR3: CSVLPTVATNEKLFF. The CDR3, as DNA: TGCAGCGTCCTCCCGACAGTTGCAACTAATGAAAAACTGTTTTTT. Full variable domain (missing parts from reference TRBV29-1 and TRBJ1-4): SAVISQKPSRDICQRGTSLTIQCQVDSQVTMMFWYRQQPGQSLTLIATANQGSEATYESGFVIDKFPISRPNLTFSTLTVSNMSPEDSSIYLCSVLPTVATNEKLFFGSGTQLSVL.

This clonotype showed up many times. The chain is built from TRBV6-1 and TRBJ2-7, with 10 bases fitting TRBD1. V lost 4 bases and J lost 6; bases outside the gene matches: 6. Germline lookup yields CDR1 MNHNS and CDR2 SASEGT. The CDR3 extends over 14 amino acids. CDR3 nucleotides: TGTGCCAGCAGTGCCCGGGACAGGGGCGCCGAGCAGTACTTC. Its translation is CASSARDRGAEQYF.

This clonotype was recorded at least ten times. CDR3 nucleotide sequence: TGTGCCAGCAGCTTAGGGCTGTACAGGGGGGTAGCCAAAAACATTCAGTACTTC. It yields the protein CASSLGLYRGVAKNIQYF. The chain couples TRBV11-2 to TRBJ2-4, with 8 bases that match TRBD1. The CDR3 contains 18 residues. Germline assignment: CDR1 SGHAT and CDR2 FQNNGV. The V segment lost 1 base and the J segment 0 bases; nucleotides outside the gene matches: 8. The entire variable domain, with the rest obtained from reference TRBV11-2 and TRBJ2-4, is as follows: EAGVAQSPRYKIIEKRQSVAFWCNPISGHATLYWYQQILGQGPKLLIQFQNNGVVDDSQLPKDRFSAERLKGVDSTLKIQPAKLEDSAVYLCASSLGLYRGVAKNIQYFGAGTRLSVL.

This clonotype was recorded a few times. This chain uses TRBV29-1 with TRBJ2-1; the D call may be TRBD1 or TRBD2 (5 bases each). Germline assignment: CDR1 SQVTM and CDR2 ANQGSEA. The CDR3 consists of 12 residues. The V end lost 4 bases, the J end lost 7 bases, and 11 bases lay between the germline ends. The CDR3 sequence is CSVARGGNEQFF. The CDR3 DNA reads TGCAGCGTTGCGAGGGGCGGGAATGAGCAGTTCTTC.

On this clonotype: Since a much larger clone is just one base distant, this may be a read error. The gene calls are TRBV6-1 and TRBJ1-2, with D unresolved. Germline-derived CDR1 and CDR2 are MNHNS and SASEGT. There are 11 residues in the CDR3. Deletions cut 4 bases from V and 7 bases from J, with 7 bases between. Written as DNA, the CDR3 is TGTGCCAGCAGTGGGGTGGGTGGCTACACCTTC. Protein: CASSGVGGYTF.

This clonotype was counted ten times or more. The V call is TRBV7-2, the J call TRBJ1-2; D not resolved. The CDR3 is 13 residues long. Germline CDR1 and CDR2: SGHTA and FQGNSA. The V end lost 1 base, the J end lost 4 bases, and 7 bases lay between the germline ends. CDR3: CASSLGLSYGYTF. The CDR3 coding sequence is TGTGCCAGCAGCTTAGGCTTGAGCTATGGCTACACCTTC.

This clonotype was seen at least ten times. V usage is TRBV30 and J usage is TRBJ1-1, with 7 bases identical to TRBD1. J lost 0 bases, V lost 1 base, and 14 bases had no gene match. This CDR3 spans 18 amino acids. Germline V lookup: CDR1 GTSNPN, CDR2 SVGIG (reference sequence). The CDR3 protein is CAWSDPYRGGRMNTEAFF. The CDR3 DNA is TGTGCCTGGAGTGATCCTTACAGGGGAGGGAGAATGAACACTGAAGCTTTCTTT.

This clonotype was seen at least ten times. The chain uses TRBV28 and TRBJ2-7; possibly TRBD1 for D (5 bases). Germline assignment: CDR1 MDHEN and CDR2 SYDVKM. This CDR3 comprises 12 residues. Trimming left V 6 bases short and J 7 bases short, with 13 bases between. The CDR3 region is CASSLLGLEQYF. CDR3 DNA: TGTGCCAGCAGCCTACTGGGGCTGGAGCAGTACTTC.

The table lists this clonotype with a few counts. The chain links TRBV6-1 to TRBJ2-7, with a weak D call TRBD2 (6 bases). The ends were cut back, 7 bases at V and 7 bases at J, with 20 bases in the middle. Germline V gene lookup returns CDR1 MNHNS and CDR2 SASEGT. This CDR3 has 14 residues. The CDR3, as DNA: TGTGCCAGCAAGCCAGTAGGAGGGACCGAAGAGCAGTACTTC. Encoded protein: CASKPVGGTEEQYF.

This chain connects TRBV2 to TRBJ2-2; D remains ambiguous. Trimming took 4 bases from V and 2 from J, leaving 11 bases between them. This CDR3 spans 15 amino acids. Germline assignment: CDR1 SNHLY and CDR2 FYNNEI. The CDR3, as DNA: TGTGCCAGCAGTGTGATGGATTTCAACACCGGGGAGCTGTTTTTT. Amino acids: CASSVMDFNTGELFF. The full variable domain, in which reference TRBV2 and TRBJ2-2 provide the parts outside the CDR3, is EPEVTQTPSHQVTQMGQEVILRCVPISNHLYFYWYRQILGQKVEFLVSFYNNEISEKSEIFDDQFSVERPDGSNFTLKIRSTKLEDSAMYFCASSVMDFNTGELFFGEGSRLTVL.

This clonotype was seen repeatedly, ten times or more. The chain uses TRBV30 and TRBJ2-7, with 7 bases identical to TRBD2. Germline assignment: CDR1 GTSNPN and CDR2 SVGIG (reference sequence). The ends lost 0 bases at V and 8 bases at J; junction bases unmatched: 4. The CDR3 is 12 residues long. The CDR3 nucleotides are TGTGCCTGGAGTGTGGCTAGCGGTCAGCAGTACTTC. Translating it yields CAWSVASGQQYF.

This clonotype was detected a few times. This chain links TRBV15 with TRBJ2-7; 8 bases fit TRBD1. Germline CDR1 and CDR2: LNHNV and YYDKDF (reference sequence). The CDR3 has 13 residues. Trimming cost V 8 bases and J 1 base; bases outside gene matches: 4. DNA for the CDR3: TGTGCCACCGGGACAGGAGTATCCTACGAGCAGTACTTC. It codes for CATGTGVSYEQYF.

This clonotype has at least ten counts. The rearrangement uses TRBV11-3 and TRBJ1-2, with D hard to call. V lost 1 base and J lost 3, with 15 bases in between. The CDR3 totals 16 residues. Germline V CDR1 and CDR2: SGHNT, YENEEA. The CDR3 loop is CASSLGFSTEDYGYTF. The DNA for the CDR3 is TGTGCCAGCAGCTTAGGGTTTTCGACCGAAGACTATGGCTACACCTTC.

The table lists this clonotype with many counts. J is TRBJ2-3 and V is TRBV5-1; 7 nucleotides align to TRBD1. The CDR3 extends over 14 amino acids. Unmatched junction bases numbered 6, after V lost 4 bases and J lost 4 bases. Germline V gene lookup returns CDR1 SGHRS and CDR2 YFSETQ. Written as DNA, the CDR3 is TGCGCCAGCAGCCCCTCACAGGGGCCAGATACGCAGTATTTT. Translation: CASSPSQGPDTQYF.